Shown below are 11 T cell receptor beta chains from a single sample sequenced in a study of shared clonotypes between healthy human individuals. Repertoires were generated with immunoSEQ multiplex PCR, while TCRdb's copy carries only in-frame clones and drops some. The profile shows more than 2 million clones, roughly 95% of them singletons. The material sequenced was naive CD4+ T cells sorted from blood. Subset indicated: CD45RA+ positively selected. These receptors came from a man aged 18-30 years in good health.

The rearrangement links TRBV18 to TRBJ2-5; D might be TRBD2 (6 bases). Germline V gene sequence: CDR1 KGHSH, CDR2 LQKENI. The CDR3 covers 15 residues. Trimming removed 2 bases at V and 5 bases at J, with 15 bases between. The CDR3 is CASSPVGGTKETQYF. In DNA form, the CDR3 reads TGTGCCAGCTCACCAGTTGGCGGGACGAAGGAGACCCAGTACTTC. Variable domain in full (rest from reference TRBV18 and TRBJ2-5): NAGVMQNPRHLVRRRGQEARLRCSPMKGHSHVYWYRQLPEEGLKFMVYLQKENIIDESGMPKERFSAEFPKEGPSILRIQQVVRGDSAAYFCASSPVGGTKETQYFGPGTRLLVL.

J is TRBJ2-5 and V is TRBV6-5, with D tentatively TRBD1 (6 bases). In germline, CDR1 is MNHEY, CDR2 SVGAGI. The CDR3 covers 15 residues. V lost 6 bases to trimming and J lost 5 bases, with 19 bases between them. The CDR3 DNA reads as TGTGCCAGCAGCTTGACAGGCATGTCACAGGAGACCCAGTACTTC. It is translated as CASSLTGMSQETQYF.

The chain carries TRBV7-2 and TRBJ1-2, with 7 bases lining up with TRBD1. Germline V gene lookup returns CDR1 SGHTA and CDR2 FQGNSA. This CDR3 is built from 17 residues. The V gene end was trimmed by 1 base and the J gene end by 4 bases; junction bases not matched to a gene: 12. In DNA form, the CDR3 reads TGTGCCAGCAGCTTAGGGCCTTTTGGGGACAGCCCCTATGGCTACACCTTC. Its protein is CASSLGPFGDSPYGYTF. The full variable domain, its missing parts supplied by reference TRBV7-2 and TRBJ1-2, is GAGVSQSPSNKVTEKGKDVELRCDPISGHTALYWYRQSLGQGLEFLIYFQGNSAPDKSGLPSDRFSAERTGGSVSTLTIQRTQQEDSAVYLCASSLGPFGDSPYGYTFGSGTRLTVV.

J is TRBJ2-3 and V is TRBV5-1, with D possibly TRBD2 on 6 matching bases. The CDR3 runs 16 residues. CDR1 SGHRS and CDR2 YFSETQ come from the germline V gene. V lost 0 bases and J 9 bases, leaving 20 bases between the germline ends. CDR3 in DNA: TGCGCCAGCAGCTTGGTTGGTAGCGGCCTCCGTGGAACGCAGTATTTT. This translates into CASSLVGSGLRGTQYF.

The genes are TRBV7-2 and TRBJ2-4; D is uncertain. With 1 base removed from V and 0 bases from J, the gap between germline ends came to 13 bases. This CDR3 comprises 17 residues. Germline CDR1 is SGHTA and CDR2 is FQGNSA. The CDR3 loop reads CASSLVVPSLAKNIQYF. Here the CDR3 DNA reads TGTGCCAGCAGCTTAGTGGTCCCTAGTTTAGCCAAAAACATTCAGTACTTC.

J is TRBJ2-3 and V is TRBV10-3, with unresolved D. CDR1 and CDR2 (germline): ENHRY, SYGVKD. The CDR3 sequence is 15 residues long. Trimming removed 6 bases from V and 1 base from J, with 14 bases in between. The CDR3 reads CAISPPIEGTDTQYF. In nucleotides, the CDR3 is TGTGCCATCAGCCCTCCGATCGAGGGCACAGATACGCAGTATTTT.

The rearrangement joins TRBV30 to TRBJ1-4, with no clear D. There are 13 residues in the CDR3. In germline, CDR1 is GTSNPN, CDR2 SVGIG (reference sequence). Trimming took off 2 bases at V and 4 bases at J, with 8 bases between the two ends. The CDR3 loop reads CAWSTGYNEKLFF. CDR3 sequence (DNA): TGTGCCTGGAGTACCGGATATAATGAAAAACTGTTTTTT.

This rearrangement joins TRBV4-3 to TRBJ2-4, with a possible D match to TRBD2 (5 bases). CDR1 and CDR2 from the germline V gene are LGHNA and YSLEER. This CDR3 has 15 amino acids. Deletions cut 4 bases from V and 6 bases from J, with 16 bases between. The CDR3 bases are TGCGCCAGCAGCCCCCTCCCCGGGAACATAAACATTCAGTACTTC. Amino acid sequence: CASSPLPGNINIQYF.

About this clone: The sample carries other DNA sequences with the same CDR3. The rearrangement joins TRBV14 to TRBJ1-1, with D possibly TRBD1 on 5 matching bases. The CDR3 consists of 13 residues. Between the trimmed V and J ends, which lost 0 bases and 4 bases, there was a span of 6 bases. Germline CDR1 reads SGHDN; CDR2 reads FVKESK. The CDR3 sequence is CASSQDRVTEAFF. CDR3 sequence (DNA): TGTGCCAGCAGCCAAGACAGGGTCACTGAAGCTTTCTTT.

V usage is TRBV28 and J usage is TRBJ2-7; D may correspond to TRBD1 or TRBD2 (6 bases each). V lost 8 bases to trimming and J lost 2 bases, with 13 bases between them. Germline lookup yields CDR1 MDHEN and CDR2 SYDVKM. This CDR3 is 13 amino acids long. In nucleotides, the CDR3 is TGTGCCAGCTGCTCCGGGGGCGCCTACGAGCAGTACTTC. Protein product: CASCSGGAYEQYF.

V is TRBV7-9 and J is TRBJ2-5; TRBD1 matches at 10 bases. Germline V gene data show CDR1 as SEHNR and CDR2 as FQNEAQ (reference sequence). The J segment lost 4 bases and the V segment lost 4 bases, leaving 6 bases of the junction unmatched. The CDR3 runs to 15 residues. This CDR3 reads CASSSKTGGRETQYF. In DNA, the CDR3 is TGTGCCAGCAGCTCCAAGACAGGGGGCAGAGAGACCCAGTACTTC.